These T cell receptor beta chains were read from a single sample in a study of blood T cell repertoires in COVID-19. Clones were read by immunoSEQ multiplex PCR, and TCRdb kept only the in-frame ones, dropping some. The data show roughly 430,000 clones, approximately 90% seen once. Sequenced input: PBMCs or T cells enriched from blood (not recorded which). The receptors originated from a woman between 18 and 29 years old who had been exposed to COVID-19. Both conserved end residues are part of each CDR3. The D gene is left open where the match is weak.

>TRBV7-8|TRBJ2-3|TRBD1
TGTGCCAGCAGCTTGGGACAGGGCGGTACGCAGTATTTT
CASSLGQGGTQYF
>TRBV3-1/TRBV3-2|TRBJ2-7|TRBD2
TGTGCCAGCAGCCCTAGCGGGAGCTCCTACGAGCAGTACTTC
CASSPSGSSYEQYF
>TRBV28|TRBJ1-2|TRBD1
TGTGCCAGCCAGCTCGGGACAGGGAACTATGGCTACACCTTC
CASQLGTGNYGYTF
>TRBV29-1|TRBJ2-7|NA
TGCAGCGTTGAAGGGCCCTACGAGCAGTACTTC
CSVEGPYEQYF
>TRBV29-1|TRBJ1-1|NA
TGCAGCGTTGGCGGACAGAACACTGAAGCTTTCTTT
CSVGGQNTEAFF
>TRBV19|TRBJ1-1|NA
TGTGCCAGTATCTTATATCCCACTGAAGCTTTCTTT
CASILYPTEAFF
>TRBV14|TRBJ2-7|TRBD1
TGTGCCAGCAGCCGCGGGGGACAGGGTTACGAGCAGTACTTC
CASSRGGQGYEQYF
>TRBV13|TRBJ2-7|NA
TGTGCCAGCAGTCAGACAGGATCCTACGAGCAGTACTTC
CASSQTGSYEQYF
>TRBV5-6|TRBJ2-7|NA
TGTGCCAGCAGCTTCGGGGATTCCTACGAGCAGTACTTC
CASSFGDSYEQYF
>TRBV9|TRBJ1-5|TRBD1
TGTGCCAGCAGCCGTGGACAGGGCGGACAGCCCCAGCATTTT
CASSRGQGGQPQHF
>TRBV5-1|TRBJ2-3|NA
TGCGCCAGCAGCTTGTTAGGACTAACAGATACGCAGTATTTT
CASSLLGLTDTQYF
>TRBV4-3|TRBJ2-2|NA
TGCGCCAGCAGCCCGAAAACTAACACCGGGGAGCTGTTTTTT
CASSPKTNTGELFF